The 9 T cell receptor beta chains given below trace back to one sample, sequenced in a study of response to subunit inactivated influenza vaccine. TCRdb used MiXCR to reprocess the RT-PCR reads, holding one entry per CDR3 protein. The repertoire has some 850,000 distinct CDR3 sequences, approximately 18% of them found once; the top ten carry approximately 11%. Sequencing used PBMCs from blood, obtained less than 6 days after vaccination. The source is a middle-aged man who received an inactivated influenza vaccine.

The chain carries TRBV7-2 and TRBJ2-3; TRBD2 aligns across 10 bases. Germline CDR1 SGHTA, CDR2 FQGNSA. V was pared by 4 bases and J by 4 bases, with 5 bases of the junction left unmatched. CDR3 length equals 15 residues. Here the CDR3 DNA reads TGTGCCAGCAGCTCTGCTAGCGGGGGTCCAGATACGCAGTATTTT. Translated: CASSSASGGPDTQYF. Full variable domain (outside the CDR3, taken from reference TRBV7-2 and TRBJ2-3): GAGVSQSPSNKVTEKGKDVELRCDPISGHTALYWYRQSLGQGLEFLIYFQGNSAPDKSGLPSDRFSAERTGGSVSTLTIQRTQQEDSAVYLCASSSASGGPDTQYFGPGTRLTVL.

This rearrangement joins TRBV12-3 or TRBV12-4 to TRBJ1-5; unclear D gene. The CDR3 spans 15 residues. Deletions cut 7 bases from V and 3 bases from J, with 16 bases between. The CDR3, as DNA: TGTGCCAGCACCTGGGGAGGGCGACCCAATCAGCCCCAGCATTTT. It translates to CASTWGGRPNQPQHF.

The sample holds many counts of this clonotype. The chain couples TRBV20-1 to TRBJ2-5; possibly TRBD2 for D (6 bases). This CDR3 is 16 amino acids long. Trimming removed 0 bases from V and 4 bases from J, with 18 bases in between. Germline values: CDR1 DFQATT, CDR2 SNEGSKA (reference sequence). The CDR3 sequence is CSARDQRLVGGETQYF. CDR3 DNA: TGCAGTGCTAGAGATCAGCGACTAGTCGGGGGAGAGACCCAGTACTTC.

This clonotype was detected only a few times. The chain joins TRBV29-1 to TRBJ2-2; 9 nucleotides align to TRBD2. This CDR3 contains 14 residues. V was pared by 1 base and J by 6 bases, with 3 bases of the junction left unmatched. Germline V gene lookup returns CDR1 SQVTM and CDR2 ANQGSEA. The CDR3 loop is CSVEVAGVAGELFF. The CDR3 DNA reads TGCAGCGTTGAAGTAGCGGGAGTGGCCGGGGAGCTGTTTTTT.

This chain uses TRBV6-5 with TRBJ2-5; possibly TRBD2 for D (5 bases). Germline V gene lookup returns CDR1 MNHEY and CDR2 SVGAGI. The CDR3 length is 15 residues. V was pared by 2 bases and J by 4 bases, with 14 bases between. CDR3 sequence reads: CASSYERRSAETQYF. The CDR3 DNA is TGTGCCAGCAGTTACGAGAGGAGGTCCGCAGAGACCCAGTACTTC.

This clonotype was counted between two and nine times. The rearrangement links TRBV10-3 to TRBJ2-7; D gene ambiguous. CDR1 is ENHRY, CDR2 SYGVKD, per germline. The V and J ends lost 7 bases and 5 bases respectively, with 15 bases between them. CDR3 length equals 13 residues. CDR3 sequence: CAITRDFTDEQYF. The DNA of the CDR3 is TGTGCCATCACCCGCGATTTTACAGACGAGCAGTACTTC.

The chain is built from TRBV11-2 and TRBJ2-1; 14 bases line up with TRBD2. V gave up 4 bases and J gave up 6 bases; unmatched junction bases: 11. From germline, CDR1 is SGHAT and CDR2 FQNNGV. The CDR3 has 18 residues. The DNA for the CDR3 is TGTGCCAGCAGCTCGGGACTAGCGGGAGCCCCCCCCTTCAATGAGCAGTTCTTC. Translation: CASSSGLAGAPPFNEQFF.

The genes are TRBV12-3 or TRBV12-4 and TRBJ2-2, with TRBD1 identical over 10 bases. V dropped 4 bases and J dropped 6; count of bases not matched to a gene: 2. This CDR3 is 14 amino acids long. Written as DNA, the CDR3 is TGTGCCAGCAGTTGGACAGGGGGGGCCGGGGAGCTGTTTTTT. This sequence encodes CASSWTGGAGELFF.

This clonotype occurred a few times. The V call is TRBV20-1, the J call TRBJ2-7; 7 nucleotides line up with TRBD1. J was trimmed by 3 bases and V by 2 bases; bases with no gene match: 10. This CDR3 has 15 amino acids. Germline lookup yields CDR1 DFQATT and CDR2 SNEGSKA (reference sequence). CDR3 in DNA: TGCAGTGCTAGACTCGACAGGGCTAGTCTCTACGAGCAGTACTTC. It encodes CSARLDRASLYEQYF.